This T cell receptor (beta chain) was recorded in a study of T cells in Graves' hyperthyroidism and ophthalmopathy. Study-level findings and limits: Most thyroid clonotypes that were expanded above 0.001 also turned up in blood.

The CDR3 is 14 amino acids. V was pared by 3 bases and J by 6 bases, with 14 bases between. From germline, CDR1 is MDHEN and CDR2 SYDVKM. Uncontrolled infection, other autoimmune disease, pregnancy and lactation each barred patients from inclusion. The PBMCs had their origin in approximately 10 ml of fresh peripheral blood. From RNA transcripts, TCR beta CDR3 regions were amplified. The study used the HTBI primer set for a first-round RT-PCR of the TCR CDR3. TCRdb ran MiXCR on the multiplex PCR reads and lists one entry per CDR3 protein. The table records 300,000 to 350,000 distinct CDR3 sequences, around 18% of them present only once. This clonotype showed up many times. What it binds is unknown.

This chain joins TRBV28 and TRBJ1-2; D uncertain. The sample comprised blood. The TCR was taken from a woman aged 40 to 49 with Graves' ophthalmopathy. Here the CDR3 reads CASSFDSLGNGYTF. In DNA, the CDR3 is TGTGCCAGCAGTTTCGACTCTCTGGGGAATGGCTACACCTTC.